Presented here are 15 T cell receptor beta chains from one specimen sequenced in a study of blood T cell repertoires in COVID-19. The table came from immunoSEQ multiplex PCR; TCRdb's copy has only in-frame clones and leaves some out. The repertoire holds around 200,000 clones, with about 86% as singletons. The material sequenced was PBMCs or T cells enriched from blood (not recorded which). These receptors all come from a woman under 40 who had been exposed to COVID-19.

The gene calls are TRBV10-3 and TRBJ2-3; TRBD2 matches 10 bases. Germline V gene sequence: CDR1 ENHRY, CDR2 SYGVKD. This CDR3 spans 14 amino acids. V dropped 10 bases and J dropped 1; count of bases not matched to a gene: 5. CDR3 DNA: TGTGCCACCGTCAGCGGGGGGGGCACAGATACGCAGTATTTT. Protein sequence: CATVSGGGTDTQYF.

The chain combines TRBV11-2 with TRBJ2-5; 9 bases map to TRBD1. Per the germline V gene, CDR1 is SGHAT and CDR2 is FQNNGV. Trimming removed 4 bases from V and 2 bases from J; junction bases left unmatched: 11. The CDR3 covers 17 residues. The CDR3 coding sequence is TGTGCCAGCAGCTCTCCCCCGGACAGGGGCTCTCAAGAGACCCAGTACTTC. Amino acids: CASSSPPDRGSQETQYF.

The V gene is TRBV30, the J gene TRBJ1-1; D might be TRBD1 (5 bases). The CDR3 runs 13 residues. The V end lost 2 bases, the J end lost 0 bases, and 7 bases lay between the germline ends. CDR1 GTSNPN and CDR2 SVGIG come from the germline V gene (reference sequence). CDR3: CAWSTGMNTEAFF. The CDR3 DNA sequence: TGTGCCTGGAGTACAGGTATGAACACTGAAGCTTTCTTT.

V usage is TRBV6-5 and J usage is TRBJ1-4, with a possible D match to TRBD1 (5 bases). CDR1 MNHEY and CDR2 SVGAGI come from the germline V gene. With 6 bases removed from V and 3 bases from J, the gap between germline ends came to 14 bases. There are 15 residues in the CDR3. CDR3 in DNA: TGTGCCAGCAGGTCCGGGGGGGGAGCTAATGAAAAACTGTTTTTT. Translation: CASRSGGGANEKLFF.

This clone was seen once. The chain links TRBV2 to TRBJ1-1; D is perhaps TRBD1 (5 bases). The V gene's germline CDR1 is SNHLY and CDR2 FYNNEI. V was pared by 1 base and J by 7 bases, with 13 bases between. The CDR3 consists of 14 residues. In nucleotides, the CDR3 is TGTGCCAGCAGTGAAGAAAGGGGAATGGGTGAAGCTTTCTTT. Encoded protein: CASSEERGMGEAFF.

The V and J genes are TRBV6-5 and TRBJ2-5; tentative D call: TRBD2 (5 bases). This CDR3 contains 14 residues. V was clipped by 5 bases and J by 7 bases, with 17 bases between them. CDR1 is MNHEY and CDR2 is SVGAGI in the germline V gene. The CDR3 nucleotides are TGTGCCAGCAGTACGGCGGGCCGACTCGGGACCCAGTACTTC. Translation: CASSTAGRLGTQYF.

The rearrangement links TRBV7-6 to TRBJ2-1; TRBD1 agrees at 9 bases. This CDR3 is built from 14 residues. After removal of 5 bases from V and 8 bases from J, the junction contained 7 bases not matched to a gene. Germline-derived CDR1 and CDR2 are SGHVS and FNYEAQ. For the CDR3, the DNA is TGTGCCAGCAGCCTCGGGACAGGGATGTATGAGCAGTTCTTC. As protein: CASSLGTGMYEQFF.

This clone has a single count. The chain recombines TRBV13 with TRBJ1-5, with TRBD1 as a possible D gene (6 bases). CDR1 is PRHDT, CDR2 FYEKMQ, per germline (reference sequence). Trimming took off 5 bases at V and 4 bases at J, with 12 bases between the two ends. There are 14 residues in the CDR3. The DNA for the CDR3 is TGTGCCAGCAGCGTCTCAACAGGGAATCAGCCCCAGCATTTT. Protein sequence: CASSVSTGNQPQHF.

The chain joins TRBV9 to TRBJ2-2; possible D gene TRBD1, 5 bases. Germline V gene lookup returns CDR1 SGDLS and CDR2 YYNGEE. Deletions cut 0 bases from V and 4 bases from J, with 7 bases between. The CDR3 runs to 14 residues. The CDR3 is CASSVGGSTGELFF. The CDR3 coding sequence is TGTGCCAGCAGCGTAGGGGGCTCCACCGGGGAGCTGTTTTTT. Looking up the rest from reference TRBV9 and TRBJ2-2 gives the full variable domain: DSGVTQTPKHLITATGQRVTLRCSPRSGDLSVYWYQQSLDQGLQFLIQYYNGEERAKGNILERFSAQQFPDLHSELNLSSLELGDSALYFCASSVGGSTGELFFGEGSRLTVL.

The chain joins TRBV27 to TRBJ1-6; no reliable D call. V was trimmed by 4 bases and J by 0 bases, leaving 4 bases between them. The CDR3 consists of 14 residues. CDR1 and CDR2 from the germline V gene are MNHEY and SMNVEV (reference sequence). The CDR3 DNA reads TGTGCCAGCAGTTCCATCTCCTATAATTCACCCCTCCACTTT. Translating gives CASSSISYNSPLHF.

The chain is built from TRBV5-6 and TRBJ1-6; 7 bases map to TRBD1. Germline trimming cut 2 bases from V and 10 bases from J; bases unmatched to any gene: 6. CDR1 SGHDT and CDR2 YYEEEE come from the germline V gene. This CDR3 is built from 14 residues. In DNA, the CDR3 is TGTGCCAGCAGCTTTCCGGAGGGGGCCTCACCCCTCCACTTT. It yields the protein CASSFPEGASPLHF. The full variable domain, in which reference TRBV5-6 and TRBJ1-6 provide the parts outside the CDR3, is DAGVTQSPTHLIKTRGQQVTLRCSPKSGHDTVSWYQQALGQGPQFIFQYYEEEERQRGNFPDRFSGHQFPNYSSELNVNALLLGDSALYLCASSFPEGASPLHFGNGTRLTVT.

This chain links TRBV2 with TRBJ1-3; D is perhaps TRBD1 (5 bases). Germline lookup yields CDR1 SNHLY and CDR2 FYNNEI. Trimming cost V 0 bases and J 0 bases, with 18 bases left between them. This CDR3 region has 19 residues. The CDR3 coding sequence is TGTGCCAGCAGTGAAGCGAAGGGGTCGGCGATTTTCTCTGGAAACACCATATATTTT. Translating it yields CASSEAKGSAIFSGNTIYF.

V and J are TRBV2 and TRBJ1-5, with a possible D match to TRBD1 (6 bases). The V end lost 5 bases, the J end lost 3 bases, and 14 bases lay between the germline ends. This CDR3 comprises 15 residues. Germline loops: CDR1 SNHLY, CDR2 FYNNEI. CDR3 sequence: CASSQTGTNNQPQHF. The CDR3 region has the DNA TGTGCCAGCAGTCAAACCGGGACAAACAATCAGCCCCAGCATTTT.

V is TRBV10-3 and J is TRBJ1-5; 7 positions agree with TRBD1. There are 15 residues in the CDR3. CDR1 is ENHRY and CDR2 is SYGVKD in the germline V gene. The J segment lost 2 bases and the V segment lost 4 bases, leaving 5 bases of the junction unmatched. CDR3 amino acids: CAISVQGYGNQPQHF. In DNA form, the CDR3 reads TGTGCCATCAGTGTACAGGGGTACGGCAATCAGCCCCAGCATTTT.

The gene calls are TRBV5-1 and TRBJ2-6; D gene ambiguous. CDR1 and CDR2 from the germline V gene are SGHRS and YFSETQ. V was pared by 1 base and J by 0 bases, with 5 bases between. The CDR3 is 15 residues long. CDR3 protein: CASSLIGSGANVLTF. CDR3 DNA: TGCGCCAGCAGCTTGATCGGCTCTGGGGCCAACGTCCTGACTTTC.